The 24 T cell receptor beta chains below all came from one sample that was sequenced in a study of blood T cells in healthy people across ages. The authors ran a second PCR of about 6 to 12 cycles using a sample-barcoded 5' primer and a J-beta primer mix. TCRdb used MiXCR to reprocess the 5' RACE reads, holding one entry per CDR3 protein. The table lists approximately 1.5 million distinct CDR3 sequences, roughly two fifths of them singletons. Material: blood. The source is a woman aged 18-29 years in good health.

The DNA of the CDR3 is TGCAGTGCTATCAGGGAAATGAACACTGAAGCTTTCTTT. Its translation: CSAIREMNTEAFF. The rearrangement joins TRBV20-1 to TRBJ1-1; TRBD1 might be the D (5 bases). The CDR3 covers 13 residues. Germline values: CDR1 DFQATT, CDR2 SNEGSKA (reference sequence). V gave up 4 bases and J gave up 0 bases, with 9 bases separating them.

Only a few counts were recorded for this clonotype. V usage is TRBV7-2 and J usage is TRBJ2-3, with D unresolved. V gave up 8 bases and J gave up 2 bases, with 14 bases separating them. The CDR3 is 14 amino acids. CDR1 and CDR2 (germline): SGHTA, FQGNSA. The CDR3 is CASLARSSTDTQYF. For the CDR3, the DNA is TGTGCCAGCCTCGCCCGTTCCTCCACAGATACGCAGTATTTT.

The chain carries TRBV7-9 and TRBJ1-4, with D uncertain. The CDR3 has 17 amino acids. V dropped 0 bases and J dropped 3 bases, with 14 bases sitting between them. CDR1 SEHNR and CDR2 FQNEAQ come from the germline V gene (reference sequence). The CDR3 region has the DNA TGTGCCAGCAGCTTAGCATACGTAGGGATACCTAATGAAAAACTGTTTTTT. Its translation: CASSLAYVGIPNEKLFF.

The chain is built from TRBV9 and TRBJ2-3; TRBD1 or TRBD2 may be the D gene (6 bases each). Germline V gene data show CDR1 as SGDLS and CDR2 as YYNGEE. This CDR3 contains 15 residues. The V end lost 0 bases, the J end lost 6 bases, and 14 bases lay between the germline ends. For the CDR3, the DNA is TGTGCCAGCAGCGTAGGGGGGGCTACTAGGGATACGCAGTATTTT. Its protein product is CASSVGGATRDTQYF.

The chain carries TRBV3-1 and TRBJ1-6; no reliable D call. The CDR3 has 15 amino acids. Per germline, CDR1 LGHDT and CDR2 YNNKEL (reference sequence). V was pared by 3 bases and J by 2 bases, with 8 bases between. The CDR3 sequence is CASSHWDTYNSPLHF. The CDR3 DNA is TGTGCCAGCAGCCATTGGGATACCTATAATTCACCCCTCCACTTT.

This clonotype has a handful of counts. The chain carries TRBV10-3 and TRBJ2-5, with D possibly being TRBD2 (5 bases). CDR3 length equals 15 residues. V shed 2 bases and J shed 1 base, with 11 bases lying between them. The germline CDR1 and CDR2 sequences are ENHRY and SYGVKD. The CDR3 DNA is TGTGCCATCAGTGAGCCTACTAGTACCCAAGAGACCCAGTACTTC. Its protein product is CAISEPTSTQETQYF.

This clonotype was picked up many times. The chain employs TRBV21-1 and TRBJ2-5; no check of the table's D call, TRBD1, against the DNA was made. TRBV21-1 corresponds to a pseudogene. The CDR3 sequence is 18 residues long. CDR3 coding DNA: TGTGCCAGCAGCAAACTAGCCCCGGGACAGGGAATCCAAGAGACCCAGTACTTC. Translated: CASSKLAPGQGIQETQYF.

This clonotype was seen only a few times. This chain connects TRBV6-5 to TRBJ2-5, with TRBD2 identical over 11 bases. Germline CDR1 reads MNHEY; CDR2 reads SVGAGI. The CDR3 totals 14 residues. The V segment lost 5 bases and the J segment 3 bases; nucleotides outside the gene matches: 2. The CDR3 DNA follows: TGTGCCAGCAGTAAACTAGCGGGGGAAGAGACCCAGTACTTC. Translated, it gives CASSKLAGEETQYF.

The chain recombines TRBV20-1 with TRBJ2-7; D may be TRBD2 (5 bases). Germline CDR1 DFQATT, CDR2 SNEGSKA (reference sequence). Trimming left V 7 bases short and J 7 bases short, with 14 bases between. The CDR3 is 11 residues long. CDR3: CSGALRGEQYF. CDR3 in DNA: TGCAGTGGGGCCCTTCGGGGAGAGCAGTACTTC.

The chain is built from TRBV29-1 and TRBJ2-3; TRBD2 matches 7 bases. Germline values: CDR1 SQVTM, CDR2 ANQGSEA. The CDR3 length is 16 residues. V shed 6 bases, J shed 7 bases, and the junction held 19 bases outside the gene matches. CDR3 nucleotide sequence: TGCAGCGTAGCCCGGGACTACATCTCTTCGGGGCATACGCAGTATTTT. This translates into CSVARDYISSGHTQYF.

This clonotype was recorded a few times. The CDR3 sequence: CASSLTSGPSYEQYF. Written as DNA, the CDR3 is TGTGCCAGCTCCCTGACTAGCGGGCCTTCCTACGAGCAGTACTTC. This sequence joins TRBV18 and TRBJ2-7; 10 nucleotides line up with TRBD2. Trimming at V came to 6 bases and at J to 1 base, leaving 6 bases not matched to a gene. Germline V gene lookup returns CDR1 KGHSH and CDR2 LQKENI. CDR3 size: 15 residues.

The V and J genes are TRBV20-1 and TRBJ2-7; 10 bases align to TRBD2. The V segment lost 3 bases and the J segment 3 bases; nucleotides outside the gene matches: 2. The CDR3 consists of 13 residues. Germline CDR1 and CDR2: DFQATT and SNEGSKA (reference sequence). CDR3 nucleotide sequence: TGCAGTGCTAGGTCTAGCGGGGGCTACGAGCAGTACTTC. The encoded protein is CSARSSGGYEQYF.

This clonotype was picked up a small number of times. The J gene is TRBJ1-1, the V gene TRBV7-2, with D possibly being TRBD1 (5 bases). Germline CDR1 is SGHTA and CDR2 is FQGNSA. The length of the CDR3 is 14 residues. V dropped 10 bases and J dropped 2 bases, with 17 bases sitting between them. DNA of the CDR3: TGTGCCACGCGAGTGAGGGGAGTAAACACTGAAGCTTTCTTT. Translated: CATRVRGVNTEAFF.

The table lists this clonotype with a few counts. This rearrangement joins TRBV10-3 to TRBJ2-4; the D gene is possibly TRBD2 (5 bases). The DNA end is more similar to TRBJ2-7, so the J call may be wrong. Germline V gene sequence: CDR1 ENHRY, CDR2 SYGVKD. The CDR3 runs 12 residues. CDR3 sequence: CAISEIGNEQYF. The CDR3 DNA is TGTGCCATCAGTGAGATCGGGAACGAGCAGTACTTC.

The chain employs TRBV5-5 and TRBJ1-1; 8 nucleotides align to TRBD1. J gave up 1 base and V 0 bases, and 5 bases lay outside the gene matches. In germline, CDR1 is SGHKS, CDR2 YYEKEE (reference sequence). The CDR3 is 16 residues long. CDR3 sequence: CASSLETGEWNTEAFF. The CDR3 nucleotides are TGTGCCAGCAGCTTGGAGACAGGGGAGTGGAACACTGAAGCTTTCTTT. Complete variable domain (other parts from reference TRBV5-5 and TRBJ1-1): DAGVTQSPTHLIKTRGQQVTLRCSPISGHKSVSWYQQVLGQGPQFIFQYYEKEERGRGNFPDRFSARQFPNYSSELNVNALLLGDSALYLCASSLETGEWNTEAFFGQGTRLTVV.

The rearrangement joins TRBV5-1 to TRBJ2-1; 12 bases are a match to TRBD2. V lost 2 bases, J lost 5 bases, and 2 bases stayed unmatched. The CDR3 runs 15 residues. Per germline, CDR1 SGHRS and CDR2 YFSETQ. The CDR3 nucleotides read TGCGCCAGCAGCTTTCCTAGCGGGGGGGACAATGAGCAGTTCTTC. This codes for CASSFPSGGDNEQFF.

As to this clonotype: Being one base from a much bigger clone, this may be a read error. The chain's CDR3 is CAGRSTGGTQYF. The CDR3 DNA reads TGTGCCGGCAGGTCGACAGGGGGTACGCAGTATTTT. This rearrangement joins TRBV2 to TRBJ2-3, with 9 positions matching TRBD1. Germline V CDR1 and CDR2: SNHLY, FYNNEI. The CDR3 totals 12 residues.

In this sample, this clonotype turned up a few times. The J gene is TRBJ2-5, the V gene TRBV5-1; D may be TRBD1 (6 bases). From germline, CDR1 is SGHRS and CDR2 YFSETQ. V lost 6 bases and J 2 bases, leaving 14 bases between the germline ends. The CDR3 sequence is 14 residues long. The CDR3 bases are TGCGCCAGCATGAGCCTAGGGGGACAAGAGACCCAGTACTTC. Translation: CASMSLGGQETQYF.

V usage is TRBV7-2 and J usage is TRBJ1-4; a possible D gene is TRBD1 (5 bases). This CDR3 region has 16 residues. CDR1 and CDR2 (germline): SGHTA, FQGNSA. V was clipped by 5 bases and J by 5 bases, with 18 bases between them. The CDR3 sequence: CASSLRQGALNEKLFF. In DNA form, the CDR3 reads TGTGCCAGCAGCCTCCGTCAAGGGGCACTCAATGAAAAACTGTTTTTT.

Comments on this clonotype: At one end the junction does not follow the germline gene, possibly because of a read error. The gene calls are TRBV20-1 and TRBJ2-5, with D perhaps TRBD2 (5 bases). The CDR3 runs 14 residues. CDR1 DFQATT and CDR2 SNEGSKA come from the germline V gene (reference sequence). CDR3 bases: TGCAGTACTAGAAACAGCCCGTACCAAGAGACCCAGTACTTC. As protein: CSTRNSPYQETQYF.

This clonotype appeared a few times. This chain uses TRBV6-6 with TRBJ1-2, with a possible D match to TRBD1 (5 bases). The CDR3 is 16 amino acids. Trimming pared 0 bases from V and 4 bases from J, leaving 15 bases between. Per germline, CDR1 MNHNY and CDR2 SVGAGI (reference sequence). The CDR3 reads CASSYSGVGNTYGYTF. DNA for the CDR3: TGTGCCAGCAGTTACTCGGGGGTGGGAAACACCTATGGCTACACCTTC.

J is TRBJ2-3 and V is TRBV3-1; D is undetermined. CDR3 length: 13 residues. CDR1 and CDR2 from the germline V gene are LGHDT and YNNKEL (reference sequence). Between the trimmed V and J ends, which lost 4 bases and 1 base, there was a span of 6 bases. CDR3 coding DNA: TGTGCCAGCAGCCCGACTCGCACAGATACGCAGTATTTT. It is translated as CASSPTRTDTQYF.

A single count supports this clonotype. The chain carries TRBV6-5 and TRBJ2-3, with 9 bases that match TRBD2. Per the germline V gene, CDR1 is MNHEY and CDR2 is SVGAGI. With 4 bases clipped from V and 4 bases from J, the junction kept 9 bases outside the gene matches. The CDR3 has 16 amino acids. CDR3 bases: TGTGCCAGCAGTTCCCGGGCTAGCGGGGTCCCAGATACGCAGTATTTT. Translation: CASSSRASGVPDTQYF.

The CDR3 sequence: CASSPDRGQRQPQHF. Written as DNA, the CDR3 is TGTGCCAGCAGCCCTGACAGGGGGCAAAGGCAGCCCCAGCATTTT. The V gene is TRBV6-5, the J gene TRBJ1-5, with TRBD1 matching 10 bases. The V and J ends lost 6 bases and 7 bases, in that order; junction bases with no gene match: 9. The CDR3 totals 15 residues. Per the germline V gene, CDR1 is MNHEY and CDR2 is SVGAGI.